This TCR beta chain was sequenced during a study of blood T cell repertoires in COVID-19. For the study at large: Italy, Spain and the United States were the sources of the convalescent and acute COVID-19 samples. In each case, the material was cDNA or gDNA derived from T cells, B-cell-depleted T cells, or PBMCs.

In the authors' methods: Quantification of nucleated cells was approximated via reference gene primer amplification. Data came from immunoSEQ multiplex PCR; TCRdb stores just in-frame clones and leaves some out. The D gene and trimming were derived from the DNA, and the V and J assignments and clone size from that table. The sample carries 200,000 or so clones, around nine tenths recorded once. The germline V gene has CDR1 SGHTA and CDR2 FQGTGA. This CDR3 region has 16 residues. Trimming pared 2 bases from V and 4 bases from J, leaving 14 bases between. The chain uses TRBV7-3 and TRBJ2-2; maybe TRBD1 (6 bases). This clonotype was sampled from a man aged 50 to 60 with COVID-19, enrolled during active disease. The specimen sequenced was peripheral blood. CDR3 in DNA: TGTGCCAGCAGCTTAGGGGGCAGGGGCCCCACCGGGGAGCTGTTTTTT. Its translation is CASSLGGRGPTGELFF.